The 22 T cell receptor beta chains in this list originate from one sample, sequenced in a study of blood T cell repertoires in COVID-19. The data were produced by immunoSEQ multiplex PCR, yet TCRdb's version contains in-frame clones alone and is incomplete. The sample lists around 370,000 clones, approximately 87% seen once, with about 6% in the top ten. The sequencing sample was made of peripheral blood. All receptors derive from a woman aged 45 to 65 with COVID-19, enrolled during active disease.

V is TRBV7-2 and J is TRBJ2-5, with TRBD2 matching over 10 bases. Germline trimming cut 1 base from V and 9 bases from J; bases unmatched to any gene: 11. CDR1 is SGHTA, CDR2 FQGNSA, per germline. This CDR3 spans 16 amino acids. In nucleotides, the CDR3 is TGTGCCAGCAGCTTAGTTTCCGGGACTAGCGCCCTTCCCCAGTACTTC. Residues: CASSLVSGTSALPQYF.

The chain couples TRBV18 to TRBJ1-3, with 7 bases identical to TRBD1. Germline V CDR1 and CDR2: KGHSH, LQKENI. The ends lost 3 bases at V and 2 bases at J; junction bases unmatched: 7. There are 16 residues in the CDR3. The CDR3 DNA sequence: TGTGCCAGCTCACCGATACAGGGGTCAACTGGAAACACCATATATTTT. This gives the protein CASSPIQGSTGNTIYF. Supplemented by reference TRBV18 and TRBJ1-3, the full variable domain reads NAGVMQNPRHLVRRRGQEARLRCSPMKGHSHVYWYRQLPEEGLKFMVYLQKENIIDESGMPKERFSAEFPKEGPSILRIQQVVRGDSAAYFCASSPIQGSTGNTIYFGEGSWLTVV.

The rearrangement uses TRBV5-1 and TRBJ1-2; possibly TRBD1 for D (5 bases). Per the germline V gene, CDR1 is SGHRS and CDR2 is YFSETQ. The CDR3 runs 11 residues. Trimming cost V 6 bases and J 7 bases, with 10 bases left between them. The DNA of the CDR3 is TGCGCCAGCACCCAGGGCAGTGGCTACACCTTC. It translates to CASTQGSGYTF.

The genes are TRBV5-6 and TRBJ2-6, with 8 bases fitting TRBD2. CDR3 size: 15 residues. The germline gives CDR1 SGHDT, CDR2 YYEEEE. The V gene end was trimmed by 6 bases and the J gene end by 2 bases; junction bases not matched to a gene: 4. The CDR3 loop is CASTSGGPGANVLTF. The CDR3, as DNA: TGTGCCAGCACCTCGGGGGGGCCTGGGGCCAACGTCCTGACTTTC.

The chain has TRBV5-1 and TRBJ1-1, with D hard to call. Trimming took off 5 bases at V and 5 bases at J, with 13 bases between the two ends. CDR3 length: 13 residues. Germline-derived CDR1 and CDR2 are SGHRS and YFSETQ. CDR3 sequence: CASRRFGGTEAFF. As DNA, the CDR3 is TGCGCCAGCAGGCGGTTTGGTGGTACTGAAGCTTTCTTT.

The V and J genes are TRBV27 and TRBJ2-7, with 13 bases fitting TRBD2. Per germline, CDR1 MNHEY and CDR2 SMNVEV (reference sequence). CDR3 length equals 17 residues. V lost 7 bases to trimming and J lost 0 bases; unmatched junction nucleotides: 9. CDR3 protein: CASTPGTSGIFSYEQYF. CDR3 nucleotides: TGTGCCAGCACGCCCGGGACTAGCGGGATTTTCTCCTACGAGCAGTACTTC.

The chain couples TRBV2 to TRBJ1-6; 8 positions match TRBD1. The CDR3 runs to 15 residues. Germline CDR1 is SNHLY and CDR2 is FYNNEI. V lost 3 bases to trimming and J lost 10 bases; unmatched junction nucleotides: 8. Here the CDR3 reads CASSDLRTGRSPLHF. CDR3 bases: TGTGCCAGCAGTGACCTACGGACAGGGCGATCACCCCTCCACTTT.

J is TRBJ1-4 and V is TRBV5-4; D is possibly TRBD1 (6 bases). Germline values: CDR1 SGHNT, CDR2 YYREEE (reference sequence). This CDR3 spans 14 amino acids. V gave up 5 bases and J gave up 6 bases, with 14 bases separating them. The CDR3 DNA sequence: TGTGCCAGCAGTAACAGGGCGCAAGATGAAAAACTGTTTTTT. Its translation: CASSNRAQDEKLFF.

This CDR3 is CASSLGGTGGILNTEAFF. CDR3 nucleotide sequence: TGTGCCAGCAGCTTAGGTGGGACAGGGGGCATATTGAACACTGAAGCTTTCTTT. This chain joins TRBV7-6 and TRBJ1-1; 12 bases align to TRBD1. CDR3 length: 18 residues. Trimming cost V 1 base and J 0 bases; bases outside gene matches: 6. Germline V gene lookup returns CDR1 SGHVS and CDR2 FNYEAQ.

This chain links TRBV6-6 with TRBJ2-2; 12 nucleotides agree with TRBD2. The germline V gene encodes CDR1 MNHNY and CDR2 SVGAGI (reference sequence). The CDR3 is 17 residues long. Trimming removed 5 bases from V and 1 base from J; junction bases left unmatched: 5. The CDR3 sequence is CASSHTGLAGNTGELFF. Written as DNA, the CDR3 is TGTGCCAGCAGTCACACGGGACTAGCGGGGAACACCGGGGAGCTGTTTTTT.

The chain carries TRBV6-6 and TRBJ1-2; D is unclear. There are 15 residues in the CDR3. The germline gives CDR1 MNHNY, CDR2 SVGAGI (reference sequence). Between the trimmed V and J ends, which lost 0 bases and 4 bases, there was a span of 12 bases. CDR3 bases: TGTGCCAGCAGTTACTCCAGCGGACCGACCTATGGCTACACCTTC. Translation: CASSYSSGPTYGYTF.

This chain joins TRBV10-3 and TRBJ2-2; D perhaps matches TRBD1 (6 bases). The CDR3 runs 15 residues. V was clipped by 2 bases and J by 0 bases, with 7 bases between them. From germline, CDR1 is ENHRY and CDR2 SYGVKD. CDR3 sequence (DNA): TGTGCCATCAGTGAGGGGACAACGAACACCGGGGAGCTGTTTTTT. Translated: CAISEGTTNTGELFF.

CDR3 loop: CASVSLAGGGNEQFF. As DNA, the CDR3 is TGTGCCAGCGTGTCGTTGGCGGGAGGGGGTAATGAGCAGTTCTTC. The chain employs TRBV19 and TRBJ2-1, with 9 positions matching TRBD2. This CDR3 comprises 15 residues. The J segment lost 7 bases and the V segment lost 9 bases, leaving 13 bases of the junction unmatched. The germline V gene has CDR1 LNHDA and CDR2 SQIVND (reference sequence). The variable domain in full, completed from reference TRBV19 and TRBJ2-1, reads DGGITQSPKYLFRKEGQNVTLSCEQNLNHDAMYWYRQDPGQGLRLIYYSQIVNDFQKGDIAEGYSVSREKKESFPLTVTSAQKNPTAFYLCASVSLAGGGNEQFFGPGTRLTVL.

V is TRBV25-1 and J is TRBJ2-5; TRBD1 matches 10 bases. The germline V gene encodes CDR1 MGHDK and CDR2 SYGVNS. The CDR3 has 14 amino acids. Losses at the gene ends were 6 bases for V and 5 bases for J; bases not matched to a gene: 6. CDR3 in amino acids: CASSDRGLGETQYF. CDR3 coding DNA: TGTGCCAGCAGCGACAGGGGGCTTGGTGAGACCCAGTACTTC.

The genes are TRBV7-8 and TRBJ1-4, with D possibly being TRBD1 (5 bases). V was trimmed by 5 bases and J by 6 bases, leaving 19 bases between them. The germline CDR1 and CDR2 sequences are SGHVS and FQNEAQ. The length of the CDR3 is 16 residues. The CDR3 loop reads CASSPGVQRQDEKLFF. In nucleotides, the CDR3 is TGTGCCAGCAGCCCGGGGGTGCAAAGACAAGATGAAAAACTGTTTTTT.

The CDR3 sequence: CASSPRVTEAFF. CDR3 DNA: TGTGCCAGCAGCCCCAGGGTCACTGAAGCTTTCTTT. V and J are TRBV9 and TRBJ1-1; possible D gene TRBD1, 5 bases. V was clipped by 4 bases and J by 4 bases, with 8 bases between them. The CDR3 runs to 12 residues. Germline lookup yields CDR1 SGDLS and CDR2 YYNGEE.

CDR3 loop: CSVEMPGLEQYF. The CDR3, as DNA: TGCAGCGTTGAAATGCCGGGTCTGGAGCAGTACTTC. The chain combines TRBV29-1 with TRBJ2-7; unclear D gene. Looked up from germline, CDR1 is SQVTM and CDR2 is ANQGSEA. This CDR3 comprises 12 residues. The V end was cut by 2 bases, the J end by 7 bases, with 12 bases between.

V usage is TRBV19 and J usage is TRBJ1-2; TRBD1 agrees at 10 bases. The CDR3 loop spans 16 amino acids. The J segment lost 4 bases and the V segment lost 5 bases, leaving 10 bases of the junction unmatched. The germline gives CDR1 LNHDA, CDR2 SQIVND (reference sequence). As DNA, the CDR3 is TGTGCCAGTAGTCCCTCCGGGACAGGGGCCCTCTATGGCTACACCTTC. It yields the protein CASSPSGTGALYGYTF. Full variable domain (rest looked up from reference TRBV19 and TRBJ1-2): DGGITQSPKYLFRKEGQNVTLSCEQNLNHDAMYWYRQDPGQGLRLIYYSQIVNDFQKGDIAEGYSVSREKKESFPLTVTSAQKNPTAFYLCASSPSGTGALYGYTFGSGTRLTVV.

This clone was recorded a few times. The chain joins TRBV19 to TRBJ2-7; D gene ambiguous. The germline gives CDR1 LNHDA, CDR2 SQIVND (reference sequence). V shed 4 bases and J shed 2 bases, with 9 bases lying between them. CDR3 size: 13 residues. This CDR3 reads CASSTELAYEQYF. The CDR3 coding sequence is TGTGCCAGTAGTACGGAGTTGGCCTACGAGCAGTACTTC.

V gene TRBV10-1 combines with J gene TRBJ2-5; 11 nucleotides agree with TRBD2. The V gene end was trimmed by 5 bases and the J gene end by 3 bases; junction bases not matched to a gene: 2. The germline V gene has CDR1 WNHNN and CDR2 SYGVQD (reference sequence). This CDR3 is built from 14 residues. The CDR3 sequence is CASSRGLAEETQYF. DNA for the CDR3: TGCGCCAGCAGTAGGGGACTAGCGGAAGAGACCCAGTACTTC.

The chain has TRBV5-4 and TRBJ2-7, with 10 bases matching TRBD2. Losses at the gene ends were 0 bases for V and 2 bases for J; bases not matched to a gene: 8. CDR1 is SGHNT and CDR2 is YYREEE in the germline V gene (reference sequence). This CDR3 is 17 amino acids long. The CDR3 spells CASSLGGSGRLPYEQYF. The DNA of the CDR3 is TGTGCCAGCAGCTTGGGAGGTAGCGGGAGGCTCCCCTACGAGCAGTACTTC.

The genes are TRBV7-9 and TRBJ1-1; no clear D gene. The ends were cut back, 8 bases at V and 0 bases at J, with 16 bases in the middle. The germline V gene encodes CDR1 SEHNR and CDR2 FQNEAQ (reference sequence). The CDR3 is made up of 15 amino acids. CDR3 region: CASGLHVSMNTEAFF. CDR3 nucleotides: TGTGCCAGCGGACTTCATGTCAGCATGAACACTGAAGCTTTCTTT.